What follows describes a single T cell receptor beta chain. There are many counts of this clonotype. Its antigen is still unknown. Base qualities are not recorded, but no much larger clone differs from it by a single base. The protocol used for the library was RT-PCR. Sequencer: Illumina HiSeq 2500. TCRdb handled the public reads itself, with Q25 trimming in fastp and clone calling in MiXCR, and kept productive beta chains. Every entry covers one CDR3 protein and lists the most common genes and DNA from its rows. The sample has 450,000 to 600,000 distinct CDR3 sequences on record, about 7.6% of them singletons. The ten largest clonotypes hold 13% of the sample. The record originates from a study of response to subunit inactivated influenza vaccine (dated 2018 in TCRdb). About the investigation overall: Deep quantitative T cell receptor repertoire profiling was used in the study to track responses to a trivalent subunit inactivated influenza vaccine.

Trimming removed 5 bases from V and 4 bases from J, leaving 15 bases between the germline ends. Including cysteine and phenylalanine, the CDR3 has 13 amino acids. Left in the record is the CDR3 DNA by itself, 39 bases read in frame from the first base. From a lookup of the germline V gene (reference sequence), CDR1 and CDR2 are DFQATT and SNEGSKA. Overall results and qualifications from the work: According to the authors, only a limited number of new T cells may be recruited by each seasonal influenza vaccination.

The clonotype originates from a man aged 45-69 years who received an inactivated influenza vaccine. Donor details come from another sample of the same person, matched by shared clones. The source was PBMCs from blood, collected approximately 25 months after vaccination. The V and J genes are TRBV20-1 and TRBJ2-7, and possibly TRBD2, on 6 matching bases. The CDR3 in this case is CSAAGGARYEQYF. The sequenced DNA: TGCAGTGCTGCGGGCGGGGCGCGGTACGAGCAGTACTTC.